The 11 T cell receptor beta chains listed next were all sequenced from one sample in a study of metastatic and nonmetastatic thyroid tumors. TCRdb re-clonotyped the PCR reads through MiXCR. The profile shows about 20,000 clones, approximately 22% of them singletons. The entire patient cohort was treatment-naive prior to thyroid surgery. Sequenced: tumor tissue. The receptors originated from a female donor with papillary thyroid cancer or a benign thyroid nodule (not recorded which). Some clones in this sample may be carry-over from other donors' samples.

Concerning this clone itself: A much bigger clone sits one base away, suggesting this may be a read error. The same CDR3 also results from other DNA sequences found in this sample. The chain employs TRBV5-1 and TRBJ1-1; D uncertain. Germline loops: CDR1 SGHRS, CDR2 YFSETQ. The CDR3 covers 14 residues. Here the CDR3 reads CASSYLDGNTEAFF. Written as DNA, the CDR3 is TGCGCCAGTAGCTACCTGGACGGGAACACTGAAGCTTTCTTT.

Comments on this clone: This may stem from a read error, because a much larger clone lies one nucleotide away. The V call is TRBV12-3 or TRBV12-4, the J call TRBJ2-1; the match to TRBD2 covers 8 bases. CDR3 length equals 15 residues. J was trimmed by 10 bases and V by 6 bases; bases with no gene match: 14. The CDR3 protein is CASSRKRGQGSEQFF. CDR3 DNA sequence: TGTGCCAGCAGCCGCAAGCGGGGGCAGGGTTCAGAGCAGTTCTTC.

This clone was seen at least ten times. CDR3 residues: CASSADRDREKLFF. The CDR3 DNA follows: TGTGCCAGCAGCGCGGACAGGGACAGGGAAAAACTGTTTTTT. This rearrangement joins TRBV7-2 to TRBJ1-4, with 8 bases fitting TRBD1. Germline CDR1 is SGHTA and CDR2 is FQGNSA. The CDR3 is 14 amino acids. Trimming took 5 bases from V and 8 from J; bases not matched to a gene: 7.

This clone was found many times. The chain joins TRBV2 to TRBJ2-2; no clear D. Trimming took 4 bases from V and 1 from J, leaving 13 bases between them. Germline V CDR1 and CDR2: SNHLY, FYNNEI. The CDR3 has 16 amino acids. CDR3 sequence reads: CASSVQAPRNTGELFF. The CDR3 DNA sequence: TGTGCCAGCAGTGTGCAAGCGCCCCGGAACACCGGGGAGCTGTTTTTT. Filled out from reference TRBV2 and TRBJ2-2, the complete variable domain reads EPEVTQTPSHQVTQMGQEVILRCVPISNHLYFYWYRQILGQKVEFLVSFYNNEISEKSEIFDDQFSVERPDGSNFTLKIRSTKLEDSAMYFCASSVQAPRNTGELFFGEGSRLTVL.

This clone was detected ten times or more. The genes are TRBV7-8 and TRBJ2-7, with 7 bases fitting TRBD2. This CDR3 has 14 amino acids. J was trimmed by 5 bases and V by 1 base; bases with no gene match: 5. The V gene's germline CDR1 is SGHVS and CDR2 FQNEAQ. This CDR3 is CASSLGGGSDEQYF. The CDR3 nucleotides read TGTGCCAGCAGCTTAGGAGGCGGGAGCGACGAGCAGTACTTC.

Relative to its sample, this clone is large. V usage is TRBV6-2 or TRBV6-3 and J usage is TRBJ2-7; 7 bases map to TRBD2. From germline, CDR1 is MNHEY and CDR2 SVGEGT. V lost 8 bases, J lost 5 bases, and 18 bases stayed unmatched. This CDR3 is built from 16 residues. The CDR3, as DNA: TGTGCCAGCGATTCTCTAGGAGGGAGGGCCAAGAACGAGCAGTACTTC. Its protein is CASDSLGGRAKNEQYF.

In regard to this clone: The junction departs from germline at one end; a sequencing error may be responsible. The V and J genes are TRBV28 and TRBJ1-5; D might be TRBD1 (6 bases). Per germline, CDR1 MDHEN and CDR2 SYDVKM. The CDR3 spans 19 residues. DNA for the CDR3: TGTGCCAGCAGTCCAGTCACCTCGGGACACCTAAAGAGCAATCAGCCCCATCATTTT. Protein product: CASSPVTSGHLKSNQPHHF.

Within the sample, this clone is medium-sized. The gene calls are TRBV20-1 and TRBJ2-7; TRBD1 aligns across 9 bases. The germline CDR1 and CDR2 sequences are DFQATT and SNEGSKA (reference sequence). V gave up 5 bases and J gave up 0 bases; unmatched junction bases: 2. This CDR3 has 13 amino acids. CDR3 in DNA: TGCAGTGCTGGGACAGGGATCTCCTACGAGCAGTACTTC. It translates to CSAGTGISYEQYF.

This clone was seen ten or more times. V usage is TRBV6-4 and J usage is TRBJ1-6; 8 nucleotides agree with TRBD1. The CDR3 loop spans 15 amino acids. V trimming: 6 bases; J trimming: 10 bases; junction bases outside the gene matches: 11. CDR1 and CDR2 (germline): MRHNA, SNTAGT. The CDR3 DNA reads TGTGCCAGCAGCTCCTTTGACAGGGGAGGCTCACCCCTCCACTTT. This gives the protein CASSSFDRGGSPLHF.

This clone is categorized as medium-sized. This chain joins TRBV3-1 and TRBJ2-7, with 8 bases that match TRBD1. CDR1 and CDR2 from the germline V gene are LGHDT and YNNKEL (reference sequence). J lost 7 bases, V lost 3 bases, and 14 bases had no gene match. The length of the CDR3 is 16 residues. The CDR3 DNA sequence: TGTGCCAGCAGCCATGCCGGGACAGGCCGACTTGGAGAGCAGTACTTC. This encodes CASSHAGTGRLGEQYF.

CDR3: CASSPTGRRETGELFF. The DNA of the CDR3 is TGCGCCAGCAGCCCGACAGGGCGGAGAGAGACCGGGGAGCTGTTTTTT. The chain couples TRBV4-1 to TRBJ2-2; 7 bases match TRBD1. Per the germline V gene, CDR1 is MGHRA and CDR2 is YSYEKL. The junction had 10 bases not matched to a gene; V was cut back by 4 bases and J by 5 bases. The CDR3 covers 16 residues.